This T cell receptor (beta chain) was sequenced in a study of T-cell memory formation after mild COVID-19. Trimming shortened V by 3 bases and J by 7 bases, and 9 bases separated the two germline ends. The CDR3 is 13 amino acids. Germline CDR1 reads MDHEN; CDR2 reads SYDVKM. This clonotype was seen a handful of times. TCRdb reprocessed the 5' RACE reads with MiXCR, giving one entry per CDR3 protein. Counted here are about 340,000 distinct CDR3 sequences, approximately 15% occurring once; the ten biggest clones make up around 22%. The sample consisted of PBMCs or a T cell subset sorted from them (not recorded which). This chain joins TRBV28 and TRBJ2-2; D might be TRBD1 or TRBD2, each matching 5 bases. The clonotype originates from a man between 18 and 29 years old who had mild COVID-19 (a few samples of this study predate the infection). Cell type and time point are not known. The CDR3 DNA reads TGTGCCAGCAGTTTCAAGAGGGGCGGGGAGCTGTTTTTT. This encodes CASSFKRGGELFF.